The present T cell receptor (beta chain) was sequenced within a study of blood T cell repertoires in COVID-19. Germline loops: CDR1 LGHDT, CDR2 YNNKEL (reference sequence). V lost 1 base and J 6 bases, leaving 13 bases between the germline ends. The CDR3 extends over 15 amino acids. Authors' methods: Researchers report that nucleated cell counts were estimated from reference gene primer amplification. TCRdb's table, derived via immunoSEQ multiplex PCR, lists solely in-frame clones and lacks some. Clone size and the V and J calls come from that table; the DNA yielded D and trimming. The sample records 200,000 to 300,000 clones, roughly 88% being singletons.

Sequences were obtained from PBMCs or T cells enriched from blood (not recorded which). This rearrangement joins TRBV3-1 (or the pseudogene TRBV3-2) to TRBJ2-1; a possible D gene is TRBD2 (5 bases). The sequence was collected from a middle-aged woman with acute COVID-19. The CDR3 DNA sequence: TGTGCCAGCAGCCAAGCGAGCGGTAAGACCAATGAGCAGTTCTTC. Protein sequence: CASSQASGKTNEQFF.